This TCR beta chain was recovered during a study of blood T cells in healthy people across ages (dated by TCRdb to 2013 to 2016). Regarding the complete study: In model experiments, template switching captured roughly one uniquely barcoded TCR beta cDNA molecule for every two T cells. To avoid experimental bias, donors of different ages were randomly spread across the sequencing lanes. Using the same blood draw, the study looked at two additional independent replicas of 1 million unique cDNA reads for two donors, one aged 18 to 30 and the other aged 80 or older. Donors were grouped into four age groups: young (average approximately 15 years), middle-aged (under 40), aged (about 59) and long-lived (approximately 81). To track age-related changes in TCR beta repertoire diversity, the study relied on deep sequencing normalized with unique cDNA molecular identifiers. What the authors observed across the whole study: Because profiling used bulk unsorted PBMCs, naive and antigen-experienced compartments could not be compared conclusively. There was a strong correlation between observed TCR beta diversity and the percentage of naive T cells measured by flow cytometry. Donor CMV infection status was unknown, potentially confounding age-related changes in expanded clonotypes. As age increased, observed TCR beta diversity per million T cells dropped in a roughly linear way, and a significant reduction was already evident by age 40. Total diversity estimates from one million sequenced T cells were considered lower bounds and underestimates. The long-lived group showed more naive CD4+ T cells, fewer expanded clones and increased TCR diversity than the aged group, suggesting age selection.

The roughly 39 donors, aged about 6 to 95 years, were systemically healthy Caucasian individuals from Russia. Each donor gave approximately 9.3 milliliters of peripheral blood, collected into EDTA-treated Vacutainer tubes. Ficoll-Paque density-gradient centrifugation was used to isolate PBMCs, with at least 6.5 million per sample. Trizol reagent was used to extract total RNA from PBMCs, with at least 6 micrograms per sample. The percentages of naive CD45RAhigh/CD27high T cells were determined by flow cytometry on a PBMC aliquot from every donor. Library method: 5' RACE. Instrument on record: Illumina HiSeq 2500. A second PCR of roughly 7 to 11 cycles was performed with a sample-barcoded 5' primer and a J-beta primer mix. Each TCR beta cDNA molecule received a unique molecular identifier from a template-switch 5' adaptor carrying 12 random nucleotides. Each sample yielded at least 2.5 million CDR3-containing paired-end reads. First-strand cDNA was synthesized from all RNA with the Mint cDNA synthesis kit, primed by a TRBC-specific oligonucleotide. Following uracil-DNA glycosylase treatment, a first 18-cycle PCR with universal primers M1SS and BC2_uni_R was performed on all cDNA. Per the authors' processing: Each sample was normalized by randomly selecting 1 million high-quality reads, each carrying a distinct molecular identifier. Reads sharing molecular identifiers were discarded rather than binned into consensus sequences. CDR3 identification, clonotype clustering and error correction used MiTCR with a Q25 quality threshold and the strictest error-elimination algorithm. A nonparametric unseen species model using Euler transformation provided a lower-bound estimate of total TCR beta diversity. Using fastp trimming at Q25 and MiXCR clonotype assembly, TCRdb reanalyzed the public sequencing data and kept in-frame beta chains. Each entry is one CDR3 protein sequence, shown with its most common DNA and genes. The authors' filters were not applied to this entry. The sample yields about a million distinct CDR3 sequences; 51% were counted once. The ten largest account for over 20% of the sample.

On this clonotype itself: Its antigen is not yet known. Base-call qualities are not available, and no considerably larger clone is one nucleotide away.

The germline V gene (reference sequence) sets CDR1 to DFQATT and CDR2 to SNEGSKA. From cysteine to phenylalanine, the CDR3 is 14 amino acids long. The sequence is cut down to CDR3 DNA, 42 bases in frame from base 1. Sequencing was done on a sample of blood. The clonotype was recovered from a woman between 55 and 75 years old in good health. The receptor chain draws on TRBV20-1 and TRBJ2-7, and 9 junctional nucleotides match TRBD1. Matching the DNA end better, TRBJ2-5 makes the J call doubtful. DNA sequence: TGCAGTGCTAACAGGGGGCGAGGAGGGGAGACCCAGTACTTC. The translation is CSANRGRGGETQYF.